The 16 T cell receptor beta chains given below trace back to one sample, sequenced in a study of graft-versus-host responses after intestinal transplantation. Assay used: immunoSEQ multiplex PCR; TCRdb lists only in-frame clones, some missing. The sample consists of approximately 94,000 clones, more than 75% of them appearing once. Their antigens remain unidentified. Sequences were derived from unstimulated CD4+ T cells sorted from spleen or lymph node cells, sampled before transplant. These receptors came from a human donor who was the organ donor for an intestinal transplant.

This chain connects TRBV4-1 to TRBJ2-5, with TRBD2 matching over 7 bases. J lost 5 bases, V lost 1 base, and 10 bases had no gene match. The germline gives CDR1 MGHRA, CDR2 YSYEKL. This CDR3 is built from 16 residues. CDR3 amino acids: CASSQGLGRRGETQYF. The CDR3 DNA reads TGCGCCAGCAGCCAAGGTCTAGGACGGCGGGGGGAGACCCAGTACTTC.

The chain uses TRBV6-1 and TRBJ1-5; D is perhaps TRBD1 (6 bases). Germline assignment: CDR1 MNHNS and CDR2 SASEGT. This CDR3 has 15 residues. The V gene lost 3 bases and the J gene lost 1 base, with 10 bases spanning the gap. The DNA for the CDR3 is TGTGCCAGCAGTGATCAGGGGTACAGCAATCAGCCCCAGCATTTT. Translation: CASSDQGYSNQPQHF.

V is TRBV29-1 and J is TRBJ2-5, with D unclear. Trimming took off 7 bases at V and 2 bases at J, with 11 bases between the two ends. CDR3 length equals 12 residues. Germline values: CDR1 SQVTM, CDR2 ANQGSEA. The CDR3 DNA reads TGCAGCGCCGGGTTAGTTCAAGAGACCCAGTACTTC. Residues: CSAGLVQETQYF.

The count of this clone is one. This chain links TRBV30 with TRBJ2-3; TRBD1 aligns across 11 bases. Trimming at V came to 5 bases and at J to 3 bases, leaving 1 base not matched to a gene. This CDR3 region has 13 residues. The germline CDR1 and CDR2 sequences are GTSNPN and SVGIG (reference sequence). As DNA, the CDR3 is TGTGCCTGGGGGACAGGGGGGACAGATACGCAGTATTTT. Its protein product is CAWGTGGTDTQYF.

The chain carries TRBV5-1 and TRBJ2-1; 12 bases are shared with TRBD2. Trimming removed 4 bases from V and 7 bases from J; junction bases left unmatched: 12. Germline CDR1 reads SGHRS; CDR2 reads YFSETQ. The CDR3 length is 17 residues. CDR3: CASSIGLAGPGGNEQFF. The CDR3 DNA is TGCGCCAGCAGCATCGGACTAGCGGGGCCCGGGGGGAATGAGCAGTTCTTC.

For this clone: The sample has other DNA sequences that encode this CDR3 too. J is TRBJ2-7 and V is TRBV6-5; 9 bases are a match to TRBD1. The CDR3 covers 15 residues. Germline V CDR1 and CDR2: MNHEY, SVGAGI. J gave up 2 bases and V 0 bases, and 2 bases lay outside the gene matches. The CDR3 DNA reads TGTGCCAGCAGTTACTCCGGGACAGGGACCTACGAGCAGTACTTC. Encoded protein: CASSYSGTGTYEQYF.

V is TRBV18 and J is TRBJ1-2; D possibly corresponds to TRBD1 (5 bases). V lost 2 bases and J 0 bases, leaving 7 bases between the germline ends. From germline, CDR1 is KGHSH and CDR2 LQKENI. This CDR3 spans 14 amino acids. The CDR3 protein is CASSPTGANYGYTF. The CDR3 nucleotides are TGTGCCAGCTCACCAACAGGAGCTAACTATGGCTACACCTTC.

The rearrangement links TRBV5-1 to TRBJ1-4; 9 bases map to TRBD1. Germline V lookup: CDR1 SGHRS, CDR2 YFSETQ. The CDR3 runs 16 residues. J gave up 8 bases and V 1 base, and 9 bases lay outside the gene matches. The CDR3 here is CASSLTLGQGREKLFF. CDR3 DNA sequence: TGCGCCAGCAGCTTGACCCTCGGACAGGGGAGGGAAAAACTGTTTTTT.

V and J are TRBV6-5 and TRBJ1-3; D unresolved. Per the germline V gene, CDR1 is MNHEY and CDR2 is SVGAGI. V was clipped by 1 base and J by 4 bases, with 14 bases between them. There are 16 residues in the CDR3. The CDR3 DNA sequence: TGTGCCAGCAGTTACTTTCATCCTAATGGGGGAAACACCATATATTTT. It specifies CASSYFHPNGGNTIYF.

The rearrangement links TRBV2 to TRBJ2-1; D assignment may be TRBD1 or TRBD2 (7 bases each). This CDR3 spans 16 amino acids. From germline, CDR1 is SNHLY and CDR2 FYNNEI. V shed 6 bases and J shed 5 bases, with 20 bases lying between them. The DNA of the CDR3 is TGTGCCAGCAGGCCGTACAGGGGAGGGGGACACAATGAGCAGTTCTTC. The encoded protein is CASRPYRGGGHNEQFF.

The chain links TRBV5-4 to TRBJ2-7, with D possibly TRBD2 on 6 matching bases. Trimming removed 1 base from V and 3 bases from J, with 11 bases in between. The CDR3 extends over 14 amino acids. In germline, CDR1 is SGHNT, CDR2 YYREEE (reference sequence). CDR3 DNA: TGTGCCAGCAGCTTGATGGGACTTCTCTACGAGCAGTACTTC. It specifies CASSLMGLLYEQYF.

CDR3 protein: CSVSPGGGQGANVLTF. CDR3 in DNA: TGCAGCGTTTCCCCTGGGGGGGGGCAGGGGGCCAACGTCCTGACTTTC. The chain links TRBV29-1 to TRBJ2-6; the D gene is possibly TRBD2 (7 bases). CDR1 is SQVTM, CDR2 ANQGSEA, per germline. V shed 5 bases and J shed 4 bases, with 18 bases lying between them. The CDR3 has 16 residues.

The chain recombines TRBV6-5 with TRBJ2-7; D may be TRBD2 (5 bases). With 2 bases removed from V and 3 bases from J, the gap between germline ends came to 8 bases. The germline V gene has CDR1 MNHEY and CDR2 SVGAGI. CDR3 length: 13 amino acids. Written as DNA, the CDR3 is TGTGCCAGCAGTTACAGGGCGGGCTACGAGCAGTACTTC. Translation gives CASSYRAGYEQYF.

This clone was counted a few times. The gene calls are TRBV7-7 and TRBJ1-3; no clear D gene. The germline V gene encodes CDR1 SSHAT and CDR2 FNYEAQ (reference sequence). The V end lost 3 bases, the J end lost 0 bases, and 6 bases lay between the germline ends. The CDR3 loop spans 14 amino acids. The CDR3 protein is CASSLDGSGNTIYF. CDR3 nucleotide sequence: TGTGCCAGCAGCTTGGACGGCTCTGGAAACACCATATATTTT.

This clone turned up a few times. The chain employs TRBV5-4 and TRBJ1-1; a weak D match, TRBD1 (5 bases). This CDR3 is built from 12 residues. Between the trimmed V and J ends, which lost 0 bases and 12 bases, there was a span of 12 bases. Germline V gene data show CDR1 as SGHNT and CDR2 as YYREEE (reference sequence). CDR3 amino acids: CASSLDSWGTFF. CDR3 DNA sequence: TGTGCCAGCAGCTTGGACAGCTGGGGGACTTTCTTT.

The chain employs TRBV2 and TRBJ1-1, with TRBD1 as a possible D gene (5 bases). The V end was cut by 6 bases, the J end by 4 bases, with 12 bases between. This CDR3 contains 13 residues. The germline CDR1 and CDR2 sequences are SNHLY and FYNNEI. CDR3: CASSGEGFTEAFF. The CDR3 nucleotides are TGTGCCAGCAGCGGTGAGGGGTTCACTGAAGCTTTCTTT. Complete variable domain (other parts from reference TRBV2 and TRBJ1-1): EPEVTQTPSHQVTQMGQEVILRCVPISNHLYFYWYRQILGQKVEFLVSFYNNEISEKSEIFDDQFSVERPDGSNFTLKIRSTKLEDSAMYFCASSGEGFTEAFFGQGTRLTVV.